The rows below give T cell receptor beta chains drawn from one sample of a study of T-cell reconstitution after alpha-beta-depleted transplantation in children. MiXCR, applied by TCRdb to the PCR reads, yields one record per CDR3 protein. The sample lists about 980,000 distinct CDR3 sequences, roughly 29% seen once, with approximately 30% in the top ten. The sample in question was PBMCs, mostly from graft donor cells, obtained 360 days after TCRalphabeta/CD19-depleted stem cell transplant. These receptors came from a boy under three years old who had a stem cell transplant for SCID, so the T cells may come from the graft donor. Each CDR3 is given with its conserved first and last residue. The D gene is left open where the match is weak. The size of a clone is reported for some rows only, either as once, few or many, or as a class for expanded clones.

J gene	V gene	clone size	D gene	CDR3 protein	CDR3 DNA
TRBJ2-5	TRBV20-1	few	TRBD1	CSAIVMDRDKETQYF	TGCAGTGCTATAGTAATGGACAGGGACAAAGAGACCCAGTACTTC
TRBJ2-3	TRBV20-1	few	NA	CSARGRLQYF	TGCAGTGCTAGAGGACGACTCCAGTATTTT
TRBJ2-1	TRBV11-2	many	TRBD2	CASSFSGVAYNEQFF	TGTGCCAGCAGCTTTAGCGGGGTGGCCTACAATGAGCAGTTCTTC
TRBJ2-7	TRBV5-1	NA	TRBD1	CASRPPGQASSYEQYF	TGCGCCAGCAGACCCCCGGGACAGGCGAGTTCCTACGAGCAGTACTTC
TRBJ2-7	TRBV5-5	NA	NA	CASSLLPSQGIEQYF	TGTGCCAGCAGCTTGTTGCCCTCACAGGGTATCGAGCAGTACTTC
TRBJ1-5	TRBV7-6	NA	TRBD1	CASSLGNRGTNQPQHF	TGTGCCAGCAGCCTCGGGAACAGGGGAACAAATCAGCCCCAGCATTTT
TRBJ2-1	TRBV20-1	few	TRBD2	CSARRLAGGPYNEQFF	TGCAGTGCTAGACGTCTAGCGGGGGGGCCCTACAATGAGCAGTTCTTC
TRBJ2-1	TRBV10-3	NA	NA	CAISDGGVEQFF	TGTGCCATCAGTGATGGAGGGGTTGAGCAGTTCTTC
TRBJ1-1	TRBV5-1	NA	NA	CASSSGGNMNTEAFF	TGCGCCAGCAGCTCCGGAGGAAACATGAACACTGAAGCTTTCTTT
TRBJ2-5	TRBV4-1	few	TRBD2	CASSRWTSGSQETQYF	TGCGCCAGCAGCCGTTGGACTAGCGGTAGCCAAGAGACCCAGTACTTC
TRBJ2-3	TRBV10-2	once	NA	CASRTSFGTTDTQYF	TGCGCCAGCAGGACGAGTTTCGGGACCACAGATACGCAGTATTTT
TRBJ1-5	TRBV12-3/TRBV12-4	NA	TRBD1	CASRGTGNSNQPQHF	TGTGCCAGCAGAGGGACAGGCAATAGCAATCAGCCCCAGCATTTT
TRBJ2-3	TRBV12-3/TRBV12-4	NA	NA	CASSLAKGPRTSQYF	TGTGCCAGCAGTTTAGCCAAGGGGCCCCGCACGAGTCAGTATTTT
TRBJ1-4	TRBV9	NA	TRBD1	CASSVVGQGNEKLFF	TGTGCCAGCAGCGTAGTGGGACAGGGTAATGAAAAACTGTTTTTT
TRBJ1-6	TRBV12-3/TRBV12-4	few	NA	CASSLVPGANSPLHF	TGTGCCAGCAGTTTAGTCCCGGGCGCAAATTCACCCCTCCACTTT
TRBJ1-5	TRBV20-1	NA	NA	CSAAMGYQPQHF	TGCAGTGCGGCGATGGGGTATCAGCCCCAGCATTTT
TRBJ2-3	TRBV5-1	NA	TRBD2	CASSDGTSSTDTQYF	TGCGCCAGCAGCGACGGGACTAGTTCCACAGATACGCAGTATTTT
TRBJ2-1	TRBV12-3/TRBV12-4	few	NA	CASSLQSYNEQFF	TGTGCCAGCAGTTTACAAAGCTACAATGAGCAGTTCTTC
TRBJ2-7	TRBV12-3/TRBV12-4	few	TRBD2	CASSFLAGGAYEQYF	TGTGCCAGCAGTTTTCTGGCGGGGGGCGCCTACGAGCAGTACTTC
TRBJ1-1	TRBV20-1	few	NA	CSASRQVANTEAFF	TGCAGTGCTAGCCGACAGGTCGCGAACACTGAAGCTTTCTTT
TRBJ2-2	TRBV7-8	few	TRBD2	CASSYLPSGPDTGELFF	TGTGCCAGCAGCTACCTTCCTAGCGGGCCCGACACCGGGGAGCTGTTTTTT
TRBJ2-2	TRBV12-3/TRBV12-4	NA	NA	CASSLVQVNTGELFF	TGTGCCAGCAGTTTAGTACAGGTCAACACCGGGGAGCTGTTTTTT
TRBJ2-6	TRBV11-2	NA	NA	CASSLGANSGANVLTF	TGTGCCAGCAGCTTAGGGGCCAACTCTGGGGCCAACGTCCTGACTTTC
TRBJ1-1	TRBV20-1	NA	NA	CSARGVAAPLTEAFF	TGCAGTGCTAGGGGTGTCGCCGCACCCCTCACTGAAGCTTTCTTT
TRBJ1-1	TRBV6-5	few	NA	CASSYSNRVRTEAFF	TGTGCCAGCAGTTACTCGAACAGGGTGAGAACTGAAGCTTTCTTT
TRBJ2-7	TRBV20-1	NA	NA	CSARDLTLSYEQYF	TGCAGTGCTAGAGATTTGACACTATCCTACGAGCAGTACTTC
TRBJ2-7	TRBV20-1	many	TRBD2	CSAPSGRGSYEQYF	TGCAGTGCTCCTTCTGGGCGGGGGAGCTACGAGCAGTACTTC
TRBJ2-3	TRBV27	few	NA	CASSLWGAVRGTDTQYF	TGTGCCAGCAGTTTATGGGGGGCAGTTCGTGGCACAGATACGCAGTATTTT
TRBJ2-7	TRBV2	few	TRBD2	CASSVTSGGADEQYF	TGTGCCAGCAGTGTAACTAGCGGGGGGGCAGACGAGCAGTACTTC
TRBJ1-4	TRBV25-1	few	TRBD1	CASSELTGTGEGKLFF	TGTGCCAGCAGTGAGCTAACCGGGACAGGGGAAGGAAAACTGTTTTTT
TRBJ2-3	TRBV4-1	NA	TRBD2	CASSWGLAGAITDTQYF	TGCGCCAGCAGCTGGGGACTAGCGGGGGCCATAACAGATACGCAGTATTTT
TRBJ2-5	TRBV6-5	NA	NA	CASSYSAGHIWETQYF	TGTGCCAGCAGTTACTCGGCGGGACACATCTGGGAGACCCAGTACTTC
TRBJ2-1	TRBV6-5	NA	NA	CASSSRQALTVMEQFF	TGTGCCAGCAGTTCCCGACAGGCTCTTACCGTAATGGAGCAGTTCTTC
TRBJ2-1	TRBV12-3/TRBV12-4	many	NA	CASNSASAWDEQFF	TGTGCCAGCAATTCAGCTAGCGCGTGGGATGAGCAGTTCTTC
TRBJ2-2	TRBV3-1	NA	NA	CASSQDERENTGELFF	TGTGCCAGCAGCCAAGATGAAAGGGAAAACACCGGGGAGCTGTTTTTT
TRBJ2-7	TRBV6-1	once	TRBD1	CASSSPGQGPYEQYF	TGTGCCAGCAGCTCCCCGGGACAGGGACCCTACGAGCAGTACTTC
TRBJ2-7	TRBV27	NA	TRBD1	CASSFDRGGYEQYF	TGTGCCAGCAGTTTTGACAGGGGCGGCTACGAGCAGTACTTC
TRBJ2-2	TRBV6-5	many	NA	CASSYDTGELFF	TGCGCCAGCAGCTACGACACCGGGGAGCTGTTTTTT